This T cell receptor (beta chain) was sequenced for a study of neurological immune-mediated disorders. The V and J ends lost 2 bases and 8 bases respectively, with 16 bases between them. This CDR3 comprises 15 residues. Germline V lookup: CDR1 SGHVS, CDR2 FQNEAQ. TCRdb re-called the 5' RACE reads through MiXCR, storing one row per CDR3 protein. This repertoire shows 45,000 to 55,000 distinct CDR3 sequences, over 3.5% found once; its top ten account for approximately 5.9%. In this sample, this clonotype turned up many times. This TCR was sampled from a man aged 55 to 70 with multiple sclerosis. The sequenced sample consisted of PBMCs. The chain has TRBV7-8 and TRBJ2-1; perhaps TRBD2 as D (6 bases). CDR3: CASSLFAGRGDEQFF. CDR3 nucleotides: TGTGCCAGCAGCTTATTCGCGGGAAGAGGGGATGAGCAGTTCTTC. Combining the CDR3 with reference TRBV7-8 and TRBJ2-1 gives the whole variable domain GAGVSQSPRYKVAKRGQDVALRCDPISGHVSLFWYQQALGQGPEFLTYFQNEAQLDKSGLPSDRFFAERPEGSVSTLKIQRTQQEDSAVYLCASSLFAGRGDEQFFGPGTRLTVL.